The 16 T cell receptor beta chains below come from one sample, sequenced in a study of siplizumab effects on memory and regulatory T cells. Antigen specificity for these receptors is unknown. The mixed lymphocyte reaction cells underwent coculture at 37°C for roughly six days. Using immunoSEQ multiplex PCR, the repertoire was profiled, and TCRdb retains in-frame clones only, with some absent. Of about 4,500 clones listed, roughly half are singletons. The material sequenced was CFSE-low (dividing) CD4+ T cells sorted from an allogeneic mixed lymphocyte reaction. Receptors were obtained from a human donor in good health; the cells came from an allogeneic mixed lymphocyte reaction. Some clones in this sample may be carry-over from other donors' samples.

This clone occurred a few times. This chain uses TRBV6-5 with TRBJ2-7; D might be TRBD1 or TRBD2, each matching 5 bases. V lost 3 bases and J lost 5, with 17 bases in between. CDR1 is MNHEY and CDR2 is SVGAGI in the germline V gene. The CDR3 has 15 amino acids. The CDR3 DNA reads as TGTGCCAGCAGTTATTGGGGGAGTGTCAACAACGAGCAGTACTTC. Residues: CASSYWGSVNNEQYF.

V usage is TRBV18 and J usage is TRBJ1-2; 10 bases fit TRBD1. Germline V lookup: CDR1 KGHSH, CDR2 LQKENI. J was trimmed by 4 bases and V by 4 bases; bases with no gene match: 6. The CDR3 is made up of 15 amino acids. The CDR3 region is CASSRQGAEVYGYTF. The CDR3 DNA follows: TGTGCCAGCTCACGACAGGGGGCGGAGGTCTATGGCTACACCTTC.

The V call is TRBV6-5, the J call TRBJ1-1; D remains ambiguous. CDR1 MNHEY and CDR2 SVGAGI come from the germline V gene. This CDR3 spans 14 amino acids. V lost 4 bases and J 9 bases, leaving 18 bases between the germline ends. CDR3 sequence reads: CASSFTEGSQKAFF. The CDR3 coding sequence is TGTGCCAGCAGTTTTACTGAGGGATCCCAAAAAGCTTTCTTT.

V is TRBV7-9 and J is TRBJ2-7, with 7 bases identical to TRBD1. Germline loops: CDR1 SEHNR, CDR2 FQNEAQ (reference sequence). V was pared by 2 bases and J by 2 bases, with 0 bases of the junction left unmatched. This CDR3 has 13 amino acids. DNA for the CDR3: TGTGCCAGCAGCTTACAGGGGGCCTACGAGCAGTACTTC. Translated, it gives CASSLQGAYEQYF.

Note on this clone: At one of its ends the junction is not consistent with the germline gene, which may arise from a read error. The rearrangement links TRBV5-1 to TRBJ2-7, with 12 bases fitting TRBD2. CDR3 length equals 14 residues. CDR1 and CDR2 from the germline V gene are SGHRS and YFSETQ. The CDR3 is CASRSSGGALEQYF. CDR3 DNA sequence: TGTGCCAGCAGATCTAGCGGGGGGGCTCTCGAGCAGTACTTC. Full variable domain (rest looked up from reference TRBV5-1 and TRBJ2-7): KAGVTQTPRYLIKTRGQQVTLSCSPISGHRSVSWYQQTPGQGLQFLFEYFSETQRNKGNFPGRFSGRQFSNSRSEMNVSTLELGDSALYLCASRSSGGALEQYFGPGTRLTVT.

The chain combines TRBV18 with TRBJ2-7; 9 bases line up with TRBD1. CDR1 KGHSH and CDR2 LQKENI come from the germline V gene. The CDR3 loop spans 16 amino acids. The trim removed 1 base at V and 7 bases at J, leaving 11 bases unmatched. CDR3 nucleotides: TGTGCCAGCTCACCACTTAACAGGGGGCAAACAGGAGAGCAGTACTTC. Protein product: CASSPLNRGQTGEQYF. The full variable domain, completed using reference TRBV18 and TRBJ2-7, is NAGVMQNPRHLVRRRGQEARLRCSPMKGHSHVYWYRQLPEEGLKFMVYLQKENIIDESGMPKERFSAEFPKEGPSILRIQQVVRGDSAAYFCASSPLNRGQTGEQYFGPGTRLTVT.

The sample holds one count of this clone. V usage is TRBV7-9 and J usage is TRBJ1-4; a possible D gene is TRBD1 (5 bases). CDR1 is SEHNR and CDR2 is FQNEAQ in the germline V gene (reference sequence). Trimming removed 2 bases at V and 3 bases at J, with 13 bases between. The CDR3 is 16 residues long. The CDR3 region has the DNA TGTGCCAGCAGCTTATCCAAGAGGGGTGCTAATGAAAAACTGTTTTTT. Translating gives CASSLSKRGANEKLFF.

A few counts support this clone. The chain joins TRBV18 to TRBJ2-1; D unclear. Germline values: CDR1 KGHSH, CDR2 LQKENI. V lost 3 bases and J lost 4, with 4 bases in between. This CDR3 contains 12 residues. CDR3 coding DNA: TGTGCCAGCTCACCTCAGTACAATGAGCAGTTCTTC. Its protein is CASSPQYNEQFF.

A few counts support this clone. The gene calls are TRBV4-1 and TRBJ1-1, with a weak D call TRBD1 (5 bases). This CDR3 is built from 14 residues. V was clipped by 4 bases and J by 4 bases, with 13 bases between them. Germline assignment: CDR1 MGHRA and CDR2 YSYEKL. The CDR3 DNA is TGCGCCAGCAGCCCCCGGACACTGGGCACTGAAGCTTTCTTT. It translates to CASSPRTLGTEAFF.

This clone was seen more than once but under ten times. The chain combines TRBV6-1 with TRBJ1-3, with 8 bases aligning to TRBD1. The germline V gene encodes CDR1 MNHNS and CDR2 SASEGT. The CDR3 is 18 residues long. V was clipped by 4 bases and J by 4 bases; unmatched bases: 15. The CDR3 coding sequence is TGTGCCAGCAGTGCATACAGGGGGATCGGAGTGGAAGGAAACACCATATATTTT. It yields the protein CASSAYRGIGVEGNTIYF.

This chain connects TRBV10-2 to TRBJ2-4, with a possible D match to TRBD2 (5 bases). This CDR3 has 16 residues. Germline loops: CDR1 WSHSY, CDR2 SAAADI. Trimming cost V 3 bases and J 0 bases, with 12 bases left between them. In DNA form, the CDR3 reads TGCGCCAGCAGTGAATGGGAGCTCATAGCCAAAAACATTCAGTACTTC. Its protein product is CASSEWELIAKNIQYF.

This clone has just a few counts. The rearrangement links TRBV7-2 to TRBJ2-3; 8 positions match TRBD2. CDR3 length: 17 residues. V shed 5 bases, J shed 2 bases, and the junction held 12 bases outside the gene matches. Germline V CDR1 and CDR2: SGHTA, FQGNSA. The CDR3 sequence: CASSAGGSGYFTDTQYF. In DNA form, the CDR3 reads TGTGCCAGCAGCGCGGGGGGAAGCGGTTATTTCACAGATACGCAGTATTTT.

The chain employs TRBV27 and TRBJ2-3, with 10 bases that match TRBD1. V was pared by 3 bases and J by 3 bases, with 12 bases of the junction left unmatched. The CDR3 extends over 18 amino acids. The germline CDR1 and CDR2 sequences are MNHEY and SMNVEV (reference sequence). The chain's CDR3 is CASSFDRGLRDGTDTQYF. CDR3 DNA sequence: TGTGCCAGCAGTTTCGACAGGGGGCTCCGGGATGGTACAGATACGCAGTATTTT.

This clone was seen only a few times. This rearrangement joins TRBV2 to TRBJ1-5; perhaps TRBD1 as D (6 bases). There are 12 residues in the CDR3. V lost 6 bases and J 4 bases, leaving 7 bases between the germline ends. Germline lookup yields CDR1 SNHLY and CDR2 FYNNEI. This CDR3 is CASRDRNQPQHF. DNA of the CDR3: TGTGCCAGCAGGGACAGAAATCAGCCCCAGCATTTT.

This chain connects TRBV6-1 to TRBJ1-3; the match to TRBD1 covers 7 bases. The CDR3 has 15 residues. CDR1 MNHNS and CDR2 SASEGT come from the germline V gene. V trimming: 6 bases; J trimming: 0 bases; junction bases outside the gene matches: 5. The CDR3 DNA reads TGTGCCAGCAGCTTCGGGACAGTCTCTGGAAACACCATATATTTT. Amino acids: CASSFGTVSGNTIYF.

This chain connects TRBV6-5 to TRBJ1-1, with D unresolved. Germline V gene data show CDR1 as MNHEY and CDR2 as SVGAGI. Trimming removed 10 bases at V and 5 bases at J, with 11 bases between. The CDR3 is made up of 11 amino acids. CDR3 nucleotides: TGTGCCACCTTTGGGGTGACTGAAGCTTTCTTT. Its protein product is CATFGVTEAFF.